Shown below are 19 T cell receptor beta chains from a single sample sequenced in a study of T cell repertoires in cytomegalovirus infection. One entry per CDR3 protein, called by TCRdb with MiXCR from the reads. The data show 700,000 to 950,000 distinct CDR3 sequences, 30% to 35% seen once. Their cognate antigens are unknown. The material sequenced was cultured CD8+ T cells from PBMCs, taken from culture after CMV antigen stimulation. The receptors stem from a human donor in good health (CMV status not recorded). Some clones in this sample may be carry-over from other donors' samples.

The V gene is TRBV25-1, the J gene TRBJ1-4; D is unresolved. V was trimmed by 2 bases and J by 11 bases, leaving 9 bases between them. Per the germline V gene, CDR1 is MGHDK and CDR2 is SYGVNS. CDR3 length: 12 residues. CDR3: CASSEGRFKLFF. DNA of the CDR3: TGTGCCAGCAGTGAAGGCAGATTTAAACTGTTTTTT.

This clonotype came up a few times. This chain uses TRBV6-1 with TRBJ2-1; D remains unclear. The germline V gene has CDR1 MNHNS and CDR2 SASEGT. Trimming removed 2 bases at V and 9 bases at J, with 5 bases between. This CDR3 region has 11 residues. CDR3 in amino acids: CASSEILEQFF. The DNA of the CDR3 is TGTGCCAGCAGTGAAATTCTTGAGCAGTTCTTC.

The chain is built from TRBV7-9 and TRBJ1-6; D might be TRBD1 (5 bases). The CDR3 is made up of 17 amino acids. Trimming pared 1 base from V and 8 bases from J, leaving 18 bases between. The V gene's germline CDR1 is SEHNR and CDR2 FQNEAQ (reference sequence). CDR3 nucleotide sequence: TGTGCCAGCAGCTTAGTGGGTAGGGGCTCGGTGGATTCACCCCTCCACTTT. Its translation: CASSLVGRGSVDSPLHF.

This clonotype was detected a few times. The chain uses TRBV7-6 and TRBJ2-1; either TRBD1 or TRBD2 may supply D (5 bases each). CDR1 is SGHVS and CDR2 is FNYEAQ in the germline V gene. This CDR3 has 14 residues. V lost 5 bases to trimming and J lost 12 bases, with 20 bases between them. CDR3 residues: CASSREADTAGQFF. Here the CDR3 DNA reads TGTGCCAGCAGCCGAGAGGCGGACACGGCGGGGCAGTTCTTC.

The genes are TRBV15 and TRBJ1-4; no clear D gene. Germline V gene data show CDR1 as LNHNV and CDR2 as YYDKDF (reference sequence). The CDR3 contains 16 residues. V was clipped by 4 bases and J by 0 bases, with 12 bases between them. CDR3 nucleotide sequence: TGTGCCACCAGCACAACCCTTTCGGCAACTAATGAAAAACTGTTTTTT. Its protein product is CATSTTLSATNEKLFF.

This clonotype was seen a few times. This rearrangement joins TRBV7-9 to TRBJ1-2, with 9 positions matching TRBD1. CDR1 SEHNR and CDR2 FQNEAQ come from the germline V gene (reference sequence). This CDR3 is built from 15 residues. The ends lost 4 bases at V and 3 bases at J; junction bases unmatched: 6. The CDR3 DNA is TGTGCCAGCAGCTCCCGGACAGGGGAAGACTATGGCTACACCTTC. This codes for CASSSRTGEDYGYTF.

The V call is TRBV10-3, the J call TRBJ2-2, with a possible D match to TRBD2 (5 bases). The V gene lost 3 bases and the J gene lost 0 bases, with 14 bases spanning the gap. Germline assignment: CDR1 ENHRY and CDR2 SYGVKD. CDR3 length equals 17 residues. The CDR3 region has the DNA TGTGCCATCAGTGACGGTGGAGGTTGGGCGAACACCGGGGAGCTGTTTTTT. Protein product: CAISDGGGWANTGELFF.

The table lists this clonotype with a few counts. The CDR3 nucleotides are TGTGCCAGCAGCCACTCTCCCGAGCAGTACTTC. Translating it yields CASSHSPEQYF. The rearrangement links TRBV7-6 to TRBJ2-7; D gene unclear. The V gene's germline CDR1 is SGHVS and CDR2 FNYEAQ. Deletions cut 5 bases from V and 6 bases from J, with 8 bases between. CDR3 length: 11 amino acids.

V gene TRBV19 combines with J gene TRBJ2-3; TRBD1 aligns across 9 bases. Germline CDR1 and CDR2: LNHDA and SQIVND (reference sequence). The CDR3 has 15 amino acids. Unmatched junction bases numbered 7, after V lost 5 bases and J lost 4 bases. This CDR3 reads CASSWTNRGPDTQYF. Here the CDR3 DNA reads TGTGCCAGTAGTTGGACGAACAGGGGGCCAGATACGCAGTATTTT.

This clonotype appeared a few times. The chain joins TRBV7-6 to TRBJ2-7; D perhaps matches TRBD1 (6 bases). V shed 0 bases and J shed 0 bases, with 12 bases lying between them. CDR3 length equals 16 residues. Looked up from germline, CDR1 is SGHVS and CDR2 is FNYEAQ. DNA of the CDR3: TGTGCCAGCAGCTTAGCCCGGGACACGAGCTCCTACGAGCAGTACTTC. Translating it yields CASSLARDTSSYEQYF.

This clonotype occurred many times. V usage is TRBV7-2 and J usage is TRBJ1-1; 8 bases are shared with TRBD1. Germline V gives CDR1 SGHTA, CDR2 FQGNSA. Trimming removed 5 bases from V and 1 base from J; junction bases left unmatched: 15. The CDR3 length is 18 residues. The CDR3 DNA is TGTGCCAGCAGCACCCCCCGGGACAGGTGGATTCCGAACACTGAAGCTTTCTTT. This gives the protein CASSTPRDRWIPNTEAFF.

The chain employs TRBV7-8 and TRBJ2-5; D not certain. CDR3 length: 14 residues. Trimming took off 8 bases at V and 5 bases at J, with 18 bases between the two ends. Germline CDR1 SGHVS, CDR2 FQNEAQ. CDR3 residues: CASRPVWSWETQYF. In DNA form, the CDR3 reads TGTGCCAGCCGCCCCGTTTGGAGCTGGGAGACCCAGTACTTC.

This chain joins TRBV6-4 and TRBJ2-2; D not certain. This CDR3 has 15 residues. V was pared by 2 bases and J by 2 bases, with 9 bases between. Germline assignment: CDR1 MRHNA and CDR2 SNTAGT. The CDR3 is CASSDDGTNTGELFF. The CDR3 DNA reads TGTGCCAGCAGTGACGACGGAACAAACACCGGGGAGCTGTTTTTT.

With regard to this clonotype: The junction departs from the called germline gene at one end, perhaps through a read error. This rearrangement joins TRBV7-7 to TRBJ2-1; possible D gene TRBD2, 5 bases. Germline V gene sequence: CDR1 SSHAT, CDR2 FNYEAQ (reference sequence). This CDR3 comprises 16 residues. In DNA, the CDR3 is TGTGCTAGCAGCCCGGGTCGGTCTAGCCCTTACAATGAGCAGTTCTTC. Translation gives CASSPGRSSPYNEQFF. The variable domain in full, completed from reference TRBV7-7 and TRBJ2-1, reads GAGVSQSPRYKVTKRGQDVTLRCDPISSHATLYWYQQALGQGPEFLTYFNYEAQPDKSGLPSDRFSAERPEGSISTLTIQRTEQRDSAMYRCASSPGRSSPYNEQFFGPGTRLTVL.

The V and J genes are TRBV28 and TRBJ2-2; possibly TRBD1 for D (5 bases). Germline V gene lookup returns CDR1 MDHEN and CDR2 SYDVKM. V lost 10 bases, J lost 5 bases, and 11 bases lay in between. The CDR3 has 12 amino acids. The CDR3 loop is CAISQGTGELFF. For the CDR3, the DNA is TGTGCCATCTCCCAGGGAACCGGGGAGCTGTTTTTT.

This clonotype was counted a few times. The DNA of the CDR3 is TGTGCCAGCAGACCCTCCAGGGTACGCAATCAGCCCCAGCATTTT. Its protein is CASRPSRVRNQPQHF. The chain combines TRBV27 with TRBJ1-5, with a possible D match to TRBD1 (5 bases). The CDR3 contains 15 residues. CDR1 and CDR2 (germline): MNHEY, SMNVEV (reference sequence). Deletions cut 6 bases from V and 2 bases from J, with 14 bases between.

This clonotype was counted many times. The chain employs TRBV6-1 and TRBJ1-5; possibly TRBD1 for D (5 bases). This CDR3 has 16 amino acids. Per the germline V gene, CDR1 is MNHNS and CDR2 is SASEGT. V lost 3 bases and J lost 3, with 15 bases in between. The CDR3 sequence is CASSDGGVGYNQPQHF. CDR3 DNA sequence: TGTGCCAGCAGTGATGGGGGGGTGGGCTACAATCAGCCCCAGCATTTT.

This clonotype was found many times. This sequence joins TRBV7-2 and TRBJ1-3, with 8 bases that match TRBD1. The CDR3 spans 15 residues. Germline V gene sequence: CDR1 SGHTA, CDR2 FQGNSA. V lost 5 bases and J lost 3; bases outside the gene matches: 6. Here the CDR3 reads CASSPYRGSGNTIYF. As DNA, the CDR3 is TGTGCCAGCAGCCCCTACAGGGGGAGTGGAAACACCATATATTTT.

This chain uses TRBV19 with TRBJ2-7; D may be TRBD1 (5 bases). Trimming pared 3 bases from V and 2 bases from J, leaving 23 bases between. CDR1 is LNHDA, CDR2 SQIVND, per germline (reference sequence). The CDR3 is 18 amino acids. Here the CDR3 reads CASSIAGIRTLQTYEQYF. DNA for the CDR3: TGTGCCAGTAGTATTGCAGGGATCCGGACCTTACAAACCTACGAGCAGTACTTC.